What follows are 28 T cell receptor beta chains derived from one specimen sequenced in a study of blood T cell repertoires in COVID-19. The data were produced by immunoSEQ multiplex PCR, yet TCRdb's version contains in-frame clones alone and is incomplete. The sample comprises about 240,000 clones, around 81% of which are singletons, and around 7.5% rests with the top ten. Sample: peripheral blood. The receptors here all came from a woman of 80 years or more with COVID-19, enrolled during active disease.

V and J are TRBV9 and TRBJ2-7, with D perhaps TRBD2 (6 bases). The CDR3 covers 13 residues. The V end was cut by 4 bases, the J end by 6 bases, with 14 bases between. CDR1 SGDLS and CDR2 YYNGEE come from the germline V gene. CDR3 region: CASSFGSYGEQYF. CDR3 nucleotides: TGTGCCAGCAGCTTCGGGAGCTACGGCGAGCAGTACTTC.

The chain uses TRBV2 and TRBJ2-7, with 10 bases fitting TRBD1. CDR1 is SNHLY, CDR2 FYNNEI, per germline. CDR3 length: 15 residues. With V trimmed by 4 bases and J by 3 bases, 6 bases remained unmatched. The CDR3 spells CASSGFGTGDYEQYF. The DNA of the CDR3 is TGTGCCAGCAGTGGGTTCGGGACAGGGGACTACGAGCAGTACTTC. The variable domain in full, with the rest retrieved from reference TRBV2 and TRBJ2-7, is EPEVTQTPSHQVTQMGQEVILRCVPISNHLYFYWYRQILGQKVEFLVSFYNNEISEKSEIFDDQFSVERPDGSNFTLKIRSTKLEDSAMYFCASSGFGTGDYEQYFGPGTRLTVT.

This sequence joins TRBV9 and TRBJ2-1, with 8 bases fitting TRBD2. The CDR3 sequence is 14 residues long. The ends lost 0 bases at V and 9 bases at J; junction bases unmatched: 5. The germline V gene has CDR1 SGDLS and CDR2 YYNGEE. The chain's CDR3 is CASSVEWLAGEQFF. CDR3 nucleotide sequence: TGTGCCAGCAGCGTAGAGTGGCTAGCGGGTGAGCAGTTCTTC.

V usage is TRBV5-4 and J usage is TRBJ2-3; tentatively, D is TRBD2 (5 bases). CDR1 and CDR2 (germline): SGHNT, YYREEE (reference sequence). V was pared by 4 bases and J by 1 base, with 13 bases between. This CDR3 comprises 15 residues. The CDR3 loop reads CASSGWGDGTDTQYF. The CDR3 nucleotides are TGTGCCAGCAGCGGGTGGGGAGACGGCACAGATACGCAGTATTTT.

The CDR3 DNA reads TGCAGTCCCCAGCGGGATGAGCAGTTCTTC. Residues: CSPQRDEQFF. This sequence joins TRBV20-1 and TRBJ2-1, with a tentative D call TRBD2 (6 bases). Germline lookup yields CDR1 DFQATT and CDR2 SNEGSKA (reference sequence). This CDR3 region has 10 residues. The V end was cut by 8 bases, the J end by 8 bases, with 10 bases between.

The chain employs TRBV7-2 and TRBJ1-3; tentative D call: TRBD1 (5 bases). Germline V gene data show CDR1 as SGHTA and CDR2 as FQGNSA. Deletions cut 1 base from V and 0 bases from J, with 10 bases between. The CDR3 contains 16 residues. As DNA, the CDR3 is TGTGCCAGCAGCTTAGGACAGTCGGTCTCTGGAAACACCATATATTTT. Its protein is CASSLGQSVSGNTIYF.

The V and J genes are TRBV19 and TRBJ2-7; 7 bases agree with TRBD2. Germline assignment: CDR1 LNHDA and CDR2 SQIVND (reference sequence). The trim removed 5 bases at V and 0 bases at J, leaving 4 bases unmatched. The CDR3 is 14 amino acids. This chain's CDR3 is CASSLGGSSYEQYF. The DNA of the CDR3 is TGTGCCAGTAGTTTGGGCGGGAGCTCCTACGAGCAGTACTTC. The full variable domain, rest sourced from reference TRBV19 and TRBJ2-7, is DGGITQSPKYLFRKEGQNVTLSCEQNLNHDAMYWYRQDPGQGLRLIYYSQIVNDFQKGDIAEGYSVSREKKESFPLTVTSAQKNPTAFYLCASSLGGSSYEQYFGPGTRLTVT.

In this sample, this clone turned up once. This rearrangement joins TRBV19 to TRBJ2-2; 8 bases agree with TRBD2. V lost 3 bases to trimming and J lost 2 bases; unmatched junction nucleotides: 20. Germline lookup yields CDR1 LNHDA and CDR2 SQIVND (reference sequence). The CDR3 is 21 residues long. The CDR3 sequence is CASSILREGRLGKRNTGELFF. DNA for the CDR3: TGTGCCAGTAGTATCCTCCGGGAGGGACGGCTAGGAAAGAGAAACACCGGGGAGCTGTTTTTT.

The chain links TRBV30 to TRBJ1-5; no clear D gene. Germline V lookup: CDR1 GTSNPN, CDR2 SVGIG (reference sequence). The CDR3 covers 14 residues. Trimming took off 2 bases at V and 9 bases at J, with 17 bases between the two ends. The CDR3 is CAWSPGPLGLPQHF. The DNA for the CDR3 is TGTGCCTGGAGTCCCGGGCCCCTTGGACTGCCCCAGCATTTT.

The CDR3 DNA follows: TGTGCCAGCAGTTCATTTAGCGGAGGGGCCTACAATGAGCAGTTCTTC. Amino acid sequence: CASSSFSGGAYNEQFF. The J gene is TRBJ2-1, the V gene TRBV28, with a weak D call TRBD2 (6 bases). The CDR3 covers 16 residues. Per germline, CDR1 MDHEN and CDR2 SYDVKM. V was trimmed by 4 bases and J by 2 bases, leaving 15 bases between them.

V usage is TRBV10-3 and J usage is TRBJ1-4; TRBD1 might be the D (5 bases). The germline V gene encodes CDR1 ENHRY and CDR2 SYGVKD. V was trimmed by 8 bases and J by 5 bases, leaving 21 bases between them. This CDR3 is 16 amino acids long. The CDR3 nucleotides are TGTGCCATCTCGGACATCGGTCGACAGACGAATGAAAAACTGTTTTTT. Protein: CAISDIGRQTNEKLFF.

The rearrangement joins TRBV7-2 to TRBJ1-2; 7 positions agree with TRBD1. The CDR3 loop spans 15 amino acids. J was trimmed by 8 bases and V by 5 bases; bases with no gene match: 14. Per germline, CDR1 SGHTA and CDR2 FQGNSA. CDR3 in amino acids: CASSPYPTGNGGYTF. The CDR3 DNA reads as TGTGCCAGCAGCCCCTACCCGACAGGGAATGGGGGCTACACCTTC.

The chain combines TRBV5-1 with TRBJ1-1, with 8 positions matching TRBD1. This CDR3 comprises 15 residues. Trimming at V came to 3 bases and at J to 0 bases, leaving 4 bases not matched to a gene. Germline lookup yields CDR1 SGHRS and CDR2 YFSETQ. CDR3 DNA: TGCGCCAGCAGCTCTGGGGACAGGATGAACACTGAAGCTTTCTTT. Its protein is CASSSGDRMNTEAFF.

The rearrangement uses TRBV7-9 and TRBJ2-3; D possibly corresponds to TRBD1 (5 bases). Trimming cost V 2 bases and J 4 bases, with 10 bases left between them. The CDR3 has 14 amino acids. Germline-derived CDR1 and CDR2 are SEHNR and FQNEAQ (reference sequence). CDR3: CASSLMGRADTQYF. CDR3 DNA sequence: TGTGCCAGCAGCTTAATGGGGCGCGCAGATACGCAGTATTTT.

V and J are TRBV27 and TRBJ2-3; the match to TRBD2 covers 8 bases. V gave up 4 bases and J gave up 5 bases; unmatched junction bases: 11. Germline V gene data show CDR1 as MNHEY and CDR2 as SMNVEV (reference sequence). CDR3 length: 16 amino acids. The CDR3 sequence: CASSSSLAGLVDTQYF. The CDR3 nucleotides read TGTGCCAGCAGTTCGTCGCTAGCGGGCCTAGTAGATACGCAGTATTTT.

The rearrangement uses TRBV30 and TRBJ1-6; 8 nucleotides agree with TRBD1. The CDR3 loop spans 13 amino acids. Germline V gives CDR1 GTSNPN, CDR2 SVGIG (reference sequence). Trimming removed 2 bases from V and 10 bases from J; junction bases left unmatched: 4. The CDR3 spells CAWSSGTGSPLHF. CDR3 sequence (DNA): TGTGCCTGGAGTTCCGGGACAGGATCACCCCTCCACTTT.

The chain combines TRBV27 with TRBJ2-1, with TRBD2 identical over 14 bases. Germline V gene lookup returns CDR1 MNHEY and CDR2 SMNVEV (reference sequence). J was trimmed by 14 bases and V by 4 bases; bases with no gene match: 13. This CDR3 has 16 residues. This CDR3 reads CASSSPGLAGVPLEFF. The CDR3 nucleotides read TGTGCCAGCAGTTCTCCGGGACTAGCGGGGGTTCCCTTGGAGTTCTTC.

The chain recombines TRBV6-5 with TRBJ2-7; D is unclear. The CDR3 totals 11 residues. V was shortened by 8 bases and J by 4 bases, with 9 bases between the two germline ends. Germline values: CDR1 MNHEY, CDR2 SVGAGI. The CDR3: CASESEYEQYF. The CDR3 bases are TGTGCCAGCGAGAGTGAGTACGAGCAGTACTTC.

V is TRBV4-1 and J is TRBJ1-3; D is ambiguous. In germline, CDR1 is MGHRA, CDR2 YSYEKL. The ends were cut back, 0 bases at V and 4 bases at J, with 7 bases in the middle. The CDR3 covers 14 residues. The CDR3 region is CASSQDHRGNTIYF. The CDR3 region has the DNA TGCGCCAGCAGCCAAGATCACAGAGGAAACACCATATATTTT.

As regards this clone: Other DNA sequences from this sample encode an identical CDR3 as well. This chain links TRBV30 with TRBJ2-1; D not resolved. With 0 bases removed from V and 4 bases from J, the gap between germline ends came to 7 bases. Germline values: CDR1 GTSNPN, CDR2 SVGIG (reference sequence). There are 13 residues in the CDR3. CDR3 amino acids: CAWSVSAYNEQFF. For the CDR3, the DNA is TGTGCCTGGAGTGTATCCGCGTACAATGAGCAGTTCTTC.

This clone has just one count. The chain recombines TRBV9 with TRBJ2-3, with 8 bases fitting TRBD2. The CDR3 has 16 residues. The germline gives CDR1 SGDLS, CDR2 YYNGEE. The V gene end was trimmed by 3 bases and the J gene end by 2 bases; junction bases not matched to a gene: 8. The CDR3 is CASSGSGARNTDTQYF. In DNA, the CDR3 is TGTGCCAGCAGCGGTAGCGGGGCAAGGAACACAGATACGCAGTATTTT.

V and J are TRBV18 and TRBJ2-3; 7 nucleotides agree with TRBD2. Germline V lookup: CDR1 KGHSH, CDR2 LQKENI. There are 15 residues in the CDR3. The V segment lost 0 bases and the J segment 4 bases; nucleotides outside the gene matches: 4. This chain's CDR3 is CASSPPGGSADTQYF. CDR3 nucleotides: TGTGCCAGCTCACCACCGGGGGGGAGCGCAGATACGCAGTATTTT.

This clone was seen only once. This chain uses TRBV5-4 with TRBJ2-5; D may be TRBD1 (6 bases). CDR1 is SGHNT and CDR2 is YYREEE in the germline V gene (reference sequence). The CDR3 is made up of 13 amino acids. V shed 4 bases and J shed 3 bases, with 10 bases lying between them. The CDR3 sequence: CASSDRSKETQYF. The CDR3 coding sequence is TGTGCCAGCAGCGACAGGTCAAAAGAGACCCAGTACTTC.

V is TRBV7-2 and J is TRBJ1-2; 7 bases line up with TRBD1. The CDR3 is 12 amino acids. V dropped 5 bases and J dropped 9; count of bases not matched to a gene: 6. From germline, CDR1 is SGHTA and CDR2 FQGNSA. CDR3 region: CASSPRTGSYTF. The CDR3 DNA follows: TGTGCCAGCAGCCCCCGGACAGGAAGCTACACCTTC.

A note on this clone: This specimen includes other DNA sequences encoding the same CDR3. The V and J genes are TRBV18 and TRBJ2-3; D is undetermined. Per the germline V gene, CDR1 is KGHSH and CDR2 is LQKENI. This CDR3 has 14 amino acids. Trimming took off 2 bases at V and 1 base at J, with 7 bases between the two ends. Here the CDR3 reads CASSPSLRTDTQYF. The CDR3 DNA follows: TGTGCCAGCTCACCATCTCTTCGCACAGATACGCAGTATTTT.

The rearrangement joins TRBV28 to TRBJ1-6, with TRBD1 matching over 10 bases. The CDR3 is made up of 15 amino acids. CDR1 and CDR2 (germline): MDHEN, SYDVKM. J gave up 9 bases and V 5 bases, and 7 bases lay outside the gene matches. This CDR3 is CASSPTGGLSSPLHF. CDR3 nucleotide sequence: TGTGCCAGCAGTCCGACAGGGGGCTTAAGTTCACCCCTCCACTTT.

The chain links TRBV4-1 to TRBJ1-6; 9 positions match TRBD1. Germline trimming cut 0 bases from V and 7 bases from J; bases unmatched to any gene: 7. CDR3 length equals 17 residues. From germline, CDR1 is MGHRA and CDR2 YSYEKL. The CDR3 DNA is TGCGCCAGCAGCCAAGAGGGACGGGGGACAGGGAATTCACCCCTCCACTTT. Amino acids: CASSQEGRGTGNSPLHF.

In this sample, this clone turned up a few times. J is TRBJ2-2 and V is TRBV5-4, with TRBD2 matching over 12 bases. CDR1 and CDR2 from the germline V gene are SGHNT and YYREEE (reference sequence). The V and J ends lost 4 bases and 6 bases, in that order; junction bases with no gene match: 10. There are 17 residues in the CDR3. CDR3 region: CASSRQASGRASGELFF. Here the CDR3 DNA reads TGTGCCAGCAGCCGACAGGCTAGCGGGAGGGCCTCCGGGGAGCTGTTTTTT.